What follows are 7 T cell receptor beta chains derived from one specimen sequenced in a study of human T cells and chemical hapten exposure. The time point is: patch test 3, about 24 weeks after DPC sensitization. This sample's treatment: therapeutic diphenylcyclopropenone sensitization with weekly scalp DPC. MiXCR, applied by TCRdb to the RACE reads, yields one record per CDR3 protein. The sample records about 97,000 distinct CDR3 sequences, around a quarter being singletons. The source was whole blood, collected in connection with sensitization to the hapten diphenylcyclopropenone (DPC). These receptors originate from a man between 35 and 55 years old with alopecia areata. Some clones in this sample may be carry-over from other donors' samples.

The chain employs TRBV20-1 and TRBJ1-5, with D tentatively TRBD1 (5 bases). This CDR3 region has 13 residues. Looked up from germline, CDR1 is DFQATT and CDR2 is SNEGSKA (reference sequence). With 6 bases removed from V and 7 bases from J, the gap between germline ends came to 16 bases. The CDR3 DNA reads TGCAGTGCGCCCGGGGGGGGACGGCAGCCCCAGCATTTT. It yields the protein CSAPGGGRQPQHF.

This clonotype was seen a few times. V gene TRBV5-1 combines with J gene TRBJ2-5; D gene ambiguous. CDR1 is SGHRS and CDR2 is YFSETQ in the germline V gene. This CDR3 is 12 amino acids long. The V end was cut by 1 base, the J end by 1 base, with 2 bases between. CDR3 sequence reads: CASSLSQETQYF. CDR3 in DNA: TGCGCCAGCAGCTTGTCCCAAGAGACCCAGTACTTC.

This sequence joins TRBV7-9 and TRBJ2-1, with 12 nucleotides matching TRBD2. Germline V CDR1 and CDR2: SEHNR, FQNEAQ (reference sequence). CDR3 length: 14 residues. Trimming took 6 bases from V and 9 from J; bases not matched to a gene: 6. The CDR3 is CASRLTSGRVEQFF. The CDR3 coding sequence is TGTGCCAGCAGACTGACTAGCGGGAGAGTTGAGCAGTTCTTC.

This clonotype was counted only a few times. The chain carries TRBV20-1 and TRBJ2-3; TRBD2 agrees at 8 bases. V trimming: 4 bases; J trimming: 5 bases; junction bases outside the gene matches: 8. CDR3 length: 14 amino acids. Germline CDR1 DFQATT, CDR2 SNEGSKA (reference sequence). The CDR3 region has the DNA TGCAGTGCTAAGGCTAGCGGGCGTGGAGATACGCAGTATTTT. Its translation is CSAKASGRGDTQYF.

V and J are TRBV7-9 and TRBJ2-6, with D possibly TRBD2 on 6 matching bases. The CDR3 length is 16 residues. Germline CDR1 SEHNR, CDR2 FQNEAQ (reference sequence). V lost 5 bases, J lost 4 bases, and 15 bases lay in between. The CDR3 spells CASSNVRGSGANVLTF. CDR3 bases: TGTGCCAGCAGCAACGTACGGGGGTCCGGGGCCAACGTCCTGACTTTC.

This chain uses TRBV28 with TRBJ2-1, with 8 bases that match TRBD2. The CDR3 is 15 amino acids. Trimming removed 1 base from V and 2 bases from J; junction bases left unmatched: 1. Germline V gene sequence: CDR1 MDHEN, CDR2 SYDVKM. This CDR3 is CASSLSTSAYNEQFF. In DNA, the CDR3 is TGTGCCAGCAGTTTATCGACTAGCGCCTACAATGAGCAGTTCTTC.

J is TRBJ2-7 and V is TRBV12-3 or TRBV12-4, with D possibly being TRBD1 (7 bases). The CDR3 sequence is 16 residues long. V lost 5 bases and J 2 bases, leaving 19 bases between the germline ends. CDR3 amino acids: CASSGGLTGTPYEQYF. The CDR3, as DNA: TGTGCCAGCAGTGGGGGTTTGACAGGGACTCCCTACGAGCAGTACTTC.